This TCR beta chain was recorded in a study of blood T cells in healthy people across ages (dated by TCRdb to between 2014 and 2016). Looking at the study overall: Template switching captured roughly one uniquely barcoded TCR beta cDNA molecule per two T cells in model experiments. Using deep sequencing normalized with unique cDNA molecular identifiers, the study measured how TCR beta repertoire diversity changes with age. The donors were split into four age groups: young (average about 15 years), middle-aged (more than 35), aged (more than 55) and long-lived (about 82). To avoid experimental bias, donors of different ages were spread randomly across the sequencing lanes. For two donors (one aged 18 to 29 and one aged 80 or older), the study analyzed two additional independent replicas of 1 million unique cDNA reads from the same blood draw. What the work shows at the level of the full study, not this receptor alone: Since profiling was done on bulk unsorted PBMCs, naive and antigen-experienced compartments could not be conclusively compared. The CMV infection status of donors was not known, potentially confounding age-related changes in expanded clonotypes. The long-lived group showed more naive CD4+ T cells, fewer expanded clones and increased TCR diversity than the aged group, suggesting age selection. A strong correlation was found between observed TCR beta diversity and the percentage of naive T cells measured by flow cytometry. Estimates of total diversity from one million sequenced T cells were regarded as lower bounds and underestimates. As age increased, observed TCR beta diversity per million T cells dropped in a roughly linear way, and a significant reduction was already evident by age about 40.

According to the germline V gene (reference sequence), CDR1 reads SEHNR and CDR2 reads FQNEAQ. Measured from the cysteine to the phenylalanine, the CDR3 is 17 residues long. The kept DNA is CDR3 alone, 51 bases in frame from the first base. Ends trimmed: V by 4 bases, J by 0 bases; bases unmatched to a gene: 8. In the case of this clonotype: This receptor's antigen is unknown. Per-base quality was not reported, and no clone a single base away is much larger than it.

Preparation of the library involved 5' RACE. The sequencer listed for this sample is Illumina HiSeq 2500. A second PCR of about 6 to 12 cycles was performed with a sample-barcoded 5' primer and a J-beta primer mix. A template-switch 5' adaptor carrying 12 random nucleotides introduced a unique molecular identifier onto each TCR beta cDNA molecule. At least 2.5 million CDR3-containing paired-end reads were obtained from each sample. First-strand cDNA was synthesized from all RNA with the Mint cDNA synthesis kit, primed by a TRBC-specific oligonucleotide. Following uracil-DNA glycosylase treatment, a first 18-cycle PCR with universal primers M1SS and BC2_uni_R was performed on all cDNA. For the original study's pipeline: For normalization, 1 million high-quality reads were randomly selected from each sample, with every read carrying a distinct molecular identifier. Reads sharing molecular identifiers were discarded rather than binned into consensus sequences. CDR3 identification, clonotype clustering and error correction used MiTCR with a Q25 quality threshold and the strictest error-elimination algorithm. A nonparametric unseen species model with Euler transformation was used to estimate a lower bound on total TCR beta diversity. TCRdb reran the public reads through fastp at Q25 and MiXCR, keeping productive beta chains. Entries are consolidated by CDR3 protein sequence, retaining the most common genes and DNA. In this record, the V and J calls reflect TCRdb's handling and not the investigators' own analysis. The sample yields approximately 600,000 distinct CDR3 sequences; 58% were counted once. The ten biggest clones cover around 37% of the sample.

The approximately 40 donors, aged roughly 6 to 100 years, were systemically healthy Caucasian individuals from Russia. Ten milliliters of peripheral blood were drawn from each donor into EDTA-treated Vacutainer tubes. Ficoll-Paque density-gradient centrifugation was used to isolate PBMCs, with at least 6.5 million per sample. Total RNA, at least 5.5 micrograms per sample, was extracted from PBMCs with Trizol reagent. For every donor, flow cytometry on a PBMC aliquot measured the percentage of naive CD45RAhigh/CD27high T cells. This TCR derives from a man in his sixties in good health. Sample: blood. The sequence is built from TRBV7-9 and TRBJ2-2, with 7 bases in between that match TRBD1. The CDR3 region: CASSSPPGTANTGELFF. The sequence in DNA is TGTGCCAGCAGCTCCCCGCCCGGGACAGCGAACACCGGGGAGCTGTTTTTT.